Described below is a single TCR beta chain sequence and its context. The V gene lost 5 bases and the J gene lost 0 bases, with 11 bases spanning the gap. The CDR3 consists of 14 residues. Germline V CDR1 and CDR2: MNHEY, SMNVEV (reference sequence). The data belong to a study of early T cells in non-severe SARS-CoV-2 infection. TCRdb re-called the 5' RACE reads with MiXCR, one entry per CDR3 protein. The profile shows more than 65,000 distinct CDR3 sequences, around 12% of them singletons. The source of this sequence is an adult who was a healthcare worker with PCR-confirmed SARS-CoV-2 infection or an uninfected control (not recorded which). The V and J genes are TRBV27 and TRBJ2-7; D might be TRBD1 (5 bases). The sample in question was whole blood, obtained at baseline. The CDR3, as DNA: TGTGCCAGCAGTGTAACCAGGGTCTCCTACGAGCAGTACTTC. It translates to CASSVTRVSYEQYF.